Following are 23 T cell receptor beta chains from one sample sequenced in a study of human T cells and chemical hapten exposure. Time point indicated: pre-sensitization, week 0. Stated treatment: therapeutic diphenylcyclopropenone sensitization with weekly scalp DPC. TCRdb independently ran MiXCR on the RACE reads; one entry per CDR3 protein. The sample lists about 300,000 distinct CDR3 sequences; about 5% were seen once. Sequences were derived from whole blood, sampled in connection with sensitization to the hapten diphenylcyclopropenone (DPC). The receptors shown here come from a woman younger than 35 with alopecia areata. Some clones in this sample may be carry-over from other donors' samples.

In the case of this clonotype: A much larger clone lies a single base off, so this may be a read error. CDR3 nucleotides: TGTGCCAGCAGCTCCGGACAGGTTTTTTCACCCTTCCACTTT. Translating it yields CASSSGQVFSPFHF. This chain links TRBV7-6 with TRBJ1-6; 7 nucleotides agree with TRBD1. The CDR3 extends over 14 amino acids. Per the germline V gene, CDR1 is SGHVS and CDR2 is FNYEAQ.

This clonotype has just a few counts. The chain employs TRBV15 and TRBJ2-3; TRBD2 matches at 8 bases. The germline gives CDR1 LNHNV, CDR2 YYDKDF (reference sequence). The CDR3 is made up of 16 amino acids. V lost 1 base and J lost 0; bases outside the gene matches: 3. The CDR3 bases are TGTGCCACCAGCAGAGCCAGCGGGGGTAGCACAGATACGCAGTATTTT. Encoded protein: CATSRASGGSTDTQYF.

This clonotype occurred many times. The V call is TRBV11-2, the J call TRBJ2-4; 7 bases are a match to TRBD2. The V and J ends lost 4 bases and 10 bases, in that order; junction bases with no gene match: 13. The CDR3 covers 15 residues. Germline CDR1 reads SGHAT; CDR2 reads FQNNGV. The CDR3 here is CASSSTAGVGRIQYF. The CDR3 bases are TGTGCCAGCAGCTCCACGGCGGGGGTAGGAAGGATTCAGTACTTC.

Written as DNA, the CDR3 is TGCAGCGTCGGGCAGACACAAGAGACCCAGTACTTC. Translating gives CSVGQTQETQYF. The rearrangement joins TRBV29-1 to TRBJ2-5; D is ambiguous. Germline V gives CDR1 SQVTM, CDR2 ANQGSEA. CDR3 length: 12 residues. Trimming cost V 6 bases and J 2 bases, with 10 bases left between them. Based on the CDR3 plus reference TRBV29-1 and TRBJ2-5, the full variable domain is SAVISQKPSRDICQRGTSLTIQCQVDSQVTMMFWYRQQPGQSLTLIATANQGSEATYESGFVIDKFPISRPNLTFSTLTVSNMSPEDSSIYLCSVGQTQETQYFGPGTRLLVL.

This clonotype has a handful of counts. V gene TRBV7-3 combines with J gene TRBJ1-5; 10 nucleotides line up with TRBD1. Germline V gene sequence: CDR1 SGHTA, CDR2 FQGTGA. This CDR3 has 21 amino acids. Trimming at V came to 7 bases and at J to 0 bases, leaving 21 bases not matched to a gene. Here the CDR3 DNA reads TGTGCCAGCACCCTCCTCGAGCTGAGGACAGGGGGTGCGTTTAGCAATCAGCCCCAGCATTTT. Amino acid sequence: CASTLLELRTGGAFSNQPQHF.

The V gene is TRBV18, the J gene TRBJ2-7; either TRBD1 or TRBD2 may supply D (5 bases each). The CDR3 sequence is 14 residues long. The germline gives CDR1 KGHSH, CDR2 LQKENI. V lost 3 bases and J lost 3, with 12 bases in between. The CDR3 bases are TGTGCCAGCTCACCCCGGGACGGGAACTACGAGCAGTACTTC. Translated, it gives CASSPRDGNYEQYF.

This clonotype has only a few counts. The chain joins TRBV29-1 to TRBJ1-1; tentative D call: TRBD1 (5 bases). Germline V gives CDR1 SQVTM, CDR2 ANQGSEA. The V end lost 4 bases, the J end lost 1 base, and 13 bases lay between the germline ends. The CDR3 covers 14 residues. Here the CDR3 reads CSVGGRQSNTEAFF. The CDR3 DNA reads TGCAGCGTTGGGGGAAGACAGTCGAACACTGAAGCTTTCTTT.

This clonotype was found a few times. The chain has TRBV15 and TRBJ2-6; tentative D call: TRBD1 (5 bases). This CDR3 region has 14 residues. V lost 8 bases, J lost 2 bases, and 10 bases lay in between. CDR1 is LNHNV and CDR2 is YYDKDF in the germline V gene (reference sequence). CDR3: CATGTGAGANVLTF. The CDR3 bases are TGTGCCACCGGAACAGGCGCTGGGGCCAACGTCCTGACTTTC.

Concerning this clonotype: A much bigger clone sits one base away, suggesting this may be a read error. This chain uses TRBV24-1 with TRBJ2-1; D is unresolved. Germline CDR1 is KGHDR and CDR2 is SFDVKD. CDR3 size: 14 residues. The V end was cut by 5 bases, the J end by 7 bases, with 14 bases between. DNA for the CDR3: TGTGCCACCAGTGTCGGGTATATTGATAATGAGCAGTTCTTC. It is translated as CATSVGYIDNEQFF.

This clonotype was recorded a few times. The chain couples TRBV24-1 to TRBJ2-5, with D possibly being TRBD1 or TRBD2 (7 bases each). CDR3 length: 13 amino acids. The germline gives CDR1 KGHDR, CDR2 SFDVKD. The V end lost 7 bases, the J end lost 5 bases, and 13 bases lay between the germline ends. CDR3 sequence reads: CATRSGGEETQYF. CDR3 coding DNA: TGTGCCACCAGATCAGGGGGGGAGGAGACCCAGTACTTC.

This clonotype appeared many times. The rearrangement links TRBV28 to TRBJ2-7; no firm D call. Deletions cut 5 bases from V and 9 bases from J, with 11 bases between. Germline values: CDR1 MDHEN, CDR2 SYDVKM. This CDR3 region has 11 residues. The CDR3 here is CASSLHFGQYF. As DNA, the CDR3 is TGTGCCAGCAGTCTACACTTCGGGCAGTACTTC.

This clonotype occurred a few times. The chain employs TRBV7-8 and TRBJ2-2; D ambiguous. Between the trimmed V and J ends, which lost 2 bases and 8 bases, there was a span of 12 bases. CDR1 SGHVS and CDR2 FQNEAQ come from the germline V gene. CDR3 length: 14 residues. CDR3 protein: CASSLRLMMGELFF. The CDR3 DNA reads TGTGCCAGCAGCTTACGTCTTATGATGGGGGAGCTGTTTTTT.

This clonotype was counted a few times. V gene TRBV4-2 combines with J gene TRBJ1-1; no clear D gene. Germline values: CDR1 LGHNA, CDR2 YNFKEQ. This CDR3 has 13 residues. V lost 4 bases and J 3 bases, leaving 9 bases between the germline ends. CDR3 sequence (DNA): TGTGCCAGCAGCCGGATGGATCACACTGAAGCTTTCTTT. Amino acid sequence: CASSRMDHTEAFF.

V is TRBV10-3 and J is TRBJ2-7; D perhaps matches TRBD1 (5 bases). The CDR3 loop spans 15 amino acids. Germline V lookup: CDR1 ENHRY, CDR2 SYGVKD. Trimming removed 3 bases at V and 0 bases at J, with 12 bases between. CDR3 amino acids: CAISDRDKNSYEQYF. The CDR3 DNA sequence: TGTGCCATCAGTGACAGGGATAAGAACTCCTACGAGCAGTACTTC.

This clonotype was counted only a few times. The chain couples TRBV3-1 to TRBJ2-5; 13 nucleotides match TRBD2. Germline loops: CDR1 LGHDT, CDR2 YNNKEL (reference sequence). Trimming at V came to 5 bases and at J to 4 bases, leaving 10 bases not matched to a gene. The CDR3 loop spans 17 amino acids. The DNA for the CDR3 is TGTGCCAGCAGCTTTGGGACTAGCGGGGTCGGGGTAGAGACCCAGTACTTC. Encoded protein: CASSFGTSGVGVETQYF.

The chain is built from TRBV3-1 and TRBJ2-3; D is perhaps TRBD2 (5 bases). V was shortened by 0 bases and J by 2 bases, with 9 bases between the two germline ends. CDR3 length equals 15 residues. In germline, CDR1 is LGHDT, CDR2 YNNKEL (reference sequence). This chain's CDR3 is CASSQDRDPTDTQYF. The CDR3 DNA reads as TGTGCCAGCAGCCAAGATCGGGATCCCACAGATACGCAGTATTTT.

The sample holds a few counts of this clonotype. J is TRBJ1-5 and V is TRBV20-1; 7 nucleotides line up with TRBD1. CDR3 length: 14 residues. V lost 6 bases and J lost 7; bases outside the gene matches: 12. Germline assignment: CDR1 DFQATT and CDR2 SNEGSKA (reference sequence). CDR3 protein: CSAQAGGGGQPQHF. In nucleotides, the CDR3 is TGCAGTGCACAAGCCGGAGGGGGCGGACAGCCCCAGCATTTT.

In its sample, this clonotype was seen a few times. The chain combines TRBV7-8 with TRBJ2-3; D remains ambiguous. The CDR3 totals 15 residues. CDR1 and CDR2 from the germline V gene are SGHVS and FQNEAQ. Trimming cost V 6 bases and J 0 bases, with 13 bases left between them. The DNA for the CDR3 is TGTGCCAGCAGTCGGAGAGGTGGCAGCACAGATACGCAGTATTTT. Amino acids: CASSRRGGSTDTQYF. Variable domain in full (rest from reference TRBV7-8 and TRBJ2-3): GAGVSQSPRYKVAKRGQDVALRCDPISGHVSLFWYQQALGQGPEFLTYFQNEAQLDKSGLPSDRFFAERPEGSVSTLKIQRTQQEDSAVYLCASSRRGGSTDTQYFGPGTRLTVL.

This clonotype turned up a few times. This chain joins TRBV12-5 and TRBJ2-3, with TRBD2 matching 12 bases. In germline, CDR1 is LGHNT, CDR2 FRNRAP. Germline trimming cut 0 bases from V and 1 base from J; bases unmatched to any gene: 5. This CDR3 region has 18 residues. DNA of the CDR3: TGTGCTAGTGGTTTGGTGGCTAGCGGGGGGGCCGGCACAGATACGCAGTATTTT. Amino acid sequence: CASGLVASGGAGTDTQYF.

This clonotype was detected many times. The genes are TRBV29-1 and TRBJ1-5; TRBD1 might be the D (5 bases). V was shortened by 4 bases and J by 4 bases, with 14 bases between the two germline ends. The CDR3 spans 14 residues. Germline V gene lookup returns CDR1 SQVTM and CDR2 ANQGSEA. CDR3 bases: TGCAGCGTTGGAGGGGATGGGGTGAATCAGCCCCAGCATTTT. Translation gives CSVGGDGVNQPQHF.

In this sample, this clonotype turned up many times. This chain links TRBV20-1 with TRBJ2-3, with no clear D. From germline, CDR1 is DFQATT and CDR2 SNEGSKA (reference sequence). The CDR3 sequence is 11 residues long. In DNA, the CDR3 is TGCAGCGGGCAGACGGAAGATACGCAGTATTTT. Translating it yields CSGQTEDTQYF.

This clonotype showed up many times. DNA for the CDR3: TGTGCCACCTCAGCGAATGGTGGAAAACTGTTTTTT. Protein product: CATSANGGKLFF. The chain recombines TRBV6-1 with TRBJ1-4; D unclear. The CDR3 extends over 12 amino acids. Germline V gene data show CDR1 as MNHNS and CDR2 as SASEGT. The V end was cut by 10 bases, the J end by 10 bases, with 16 bases between.

V gene TRBV6-6 combines with J gene TRBJ1-2; tentative D call: TRBD1 (6 bases). CDR1 is MNHNY, CDR2 SVGAGI, per germline (reference sequence). The CDR3 extends over 15 amino acids. The germline V and J ends were trimmed by 5 bases and 3 bases, with 16 bases remaining between them. The CDR3 protein is CASSLGGQAYYGYTF. Here the CDR3 DNA reads TGTGCCAGCAGTCTCGGGGGCCAGGCGTACTATGGCTACACCTTC.